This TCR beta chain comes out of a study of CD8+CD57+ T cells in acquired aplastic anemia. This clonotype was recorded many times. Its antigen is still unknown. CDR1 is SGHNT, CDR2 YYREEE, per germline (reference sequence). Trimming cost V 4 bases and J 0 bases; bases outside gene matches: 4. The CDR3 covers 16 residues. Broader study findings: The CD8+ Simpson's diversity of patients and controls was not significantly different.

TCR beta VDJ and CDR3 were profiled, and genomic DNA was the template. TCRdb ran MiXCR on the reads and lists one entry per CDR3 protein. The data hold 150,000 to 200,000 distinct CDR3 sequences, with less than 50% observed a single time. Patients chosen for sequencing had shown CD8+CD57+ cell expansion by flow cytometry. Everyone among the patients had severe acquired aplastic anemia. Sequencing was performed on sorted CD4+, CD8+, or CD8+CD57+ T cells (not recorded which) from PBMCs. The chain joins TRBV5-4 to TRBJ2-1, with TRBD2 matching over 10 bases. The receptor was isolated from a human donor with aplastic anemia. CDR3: CASSPQRGGSYNEQFF. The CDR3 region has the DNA TGTGCCAGCAGCCCCCAGCGGGGGGGCTCCTACAATGAGCAGTTCTTC.